A single sample gave rise to the 28 T cell receptor beta chains below, sequenced in a study of T cells in Graves' hyperthyroidism and ophthalmopathy. The CDR3 regions of TCR beta were amplified from RNA transcripts. First-round RT-PCR with HTBI primers amplified the TCR CDR3 region. TCRdb reprocessed the multiplex PCR reads via MiXCR and lists one record per CDR3 protein. The profile shows about 740,000 distinct CDR3 sequences, 14% of them singletons. Input material: blood. These receptors originate from a woman between 18 and 29 years old with Graves' hyperthyroidism.

The genes are TRBV4-3 and TRBJ2-7, with D possibly TRBD1 on 6 matching bases. V shed 0 bases and J shed 3 bases, with 9 bases lying between them. The CDR3 loop spans 14 amino acids. Germline CDR1 LGHNA, CDR2 YSLEER. CDR3 bases: TGCGCCAGCAGCCAAGATACAGGGATCTACGAGCAGTACTTC. Encoded protein: CASSQDTGIYEQYF.

This clonotype showed up many times. This chain connects TRBV6-1 to TRBJ2-1; a possible D gene is TRBD2 (5 bases). The CDR3 length is 12 residues. V shed 8 bases and J shed 2 bases, with 7 bases lying between them. Germline CDR1 reads MNHNS; CDR2 reads SASEGT. The CDR3 protein is CASGAAYNEQFF. The CDR3 coding sequence is TGTGCCAGCGGAGCGGCCTACAATGAGCAGTTCTTC.

The V and J genes are TRBV28 and TRBJ1-5, with D possibly TRBD1 on 6 matching bases. V lost 8 bases to trimming and J lost 4 bases, with 15 bases between them. CDR3 length: 14 residues. Germline loops: CDR1 MDHEN, CDR2 SYDVKM. In DNA, the CDR3 is TGTGCCAGCTCCCAAGGGGACATAAATCAGCCCCAGCATTTT. It yields the protein CASSQGDINQPQHF.

This clonotype was counted at least ten times. The chain uses TRBV11-2 and TRBJ2-1; D might be TRBD1 (6 bases). Trimming cost V 5 bases and J 8 bases, with 19 bases left between them. This CDR3 has 15 amino acids. Looked up from germline, CDR1 is SGHAT and CDR2 is FQNNGV. The CDR3, as DNA: TGTGCCAGCAGCCCCGCTTACTTCAGGGGTCATGAGCAGTTCTTC. It codes for CASSPAYFRGHEQFF.

This clonotype came up many times. This chain connects TRBV3-1 to TRBJ1-1; no clear D gene. The CDR3 extends over 14 amino acids. V gave up 0 bases and J gave up 3 bases, with 8 bases separating them. Per the germline V gene, CDR1 is LGHDT and CDR2 is YNNKEL (reference sequence). In nucleotides, the CDR3 is TGTGCCAGCAGCCAAGATGGGGAGGACACTGAAGCTTTCTTT. It codes for CASSQDGEDTEAFF. The variable domain in full, completed from reference TRBV3-1 and TRBJ1-1, reads DTAVSQTPKYLVTQMGNDKSIKCEQNLGHDTMYWYKQDSKKFLKIMFSYNNKELIINETVPNRFSPKSPDKAHLNLHINSLELGDSAVYFCASSQDGEDTEAFFGQGTRLTVV.

This chain connects TRBV18 to TRBJ1-3, with a possible D match to TRBD1 (5 bases). The CDR3 is made up of 16 amino acids. The V end lost 2 bases, the J end lost 1 base, and 12 bases lay between the germline ends. Germline CDR1 KGHSH, CDR2 LQKENI. As DNA, the CDR3 is TGTGCCAGCTCACCAGCCGGGGGACTTTCTGGAAACACCATATATTTT. Translated: CASSPAGGLSGNTIYF.

This clonotype occurred a few times. This rearrangement joins TRBV27 to TRBJ1-6; 7 bases are shared with TRBD1. J was trimmed by 0 bases and V by 2 bases; bases with no gene match: 4. The germline V gene has CDR1 MNHEY and CDR2 SMNVEV (reference sequence). The CDR3 runs to 17 residues. DNA for the CDR3: TGTGCCAGCAGTTTAAAAGACAGGGTCTCCTATAATTCACCCCTCCACTTT. The encoded protein is CASSLKDRVSYNSPLHF.

This clonotype was observed at least ten times. CDR3 loop: CAWRVPSGTYEQYF. The CDR3 bases are TGTGCCTGGAGAGTCCCTAGCGGGACCTACGAGCAGTACTTC. The chain is built from TRBV30 and TRBJ2-7; TRBD2 aligns across 9 bases. Germline V gene lookup returns CDR1 GTSNPN and CDR2 SVGIG (reference sequence). The length of the CDR3 is 14 residues. V lost 3 bases, J lost 2 bases, and 5 bases stayed unmatched.

The chain carries TRBV30 and TRBJ1-2, with a weak D call TRBD1 (5 bases). Trimming shortened V by 4 bases and J by 4 bases, and 13 bases separated the two germline ends. Germline-derived CDR1 and CDR2 are GTSNPN and SVGIG (reference sequence). The CDR3 contains 13 residues. The CDR3 DNA follows: TGTGCCTGGAACGGTCAAGGGGCCTATGGCTACACCTTC. Protein sequence: CAWNGQGAYGYTF. The full variable domain, with the rest looked up from reference TRBV30 and TRBJ1-2, is SQTIHQWPATLVQPVGSPLSLECTVEGTSNPNLYWYRQAAGRGLQLLFYSVGIGQISSEVPQNLSASRPQDRQFILSSKKLLLSDSGFYLCAWNGQGAYGYTFGSGTRLTVV.

This clonotype was found many times. DNA for the CDR3: TGTGCCACCAGTGATTGGCCTGGTCAGCCCCAGCATTTT. It specifies CATSDWPGQPQHF. The chain couples TRBV24-1 to TRBJ1-5; no clear D. The CDR3 spans 13 residues. From germline, CDR1 is KGHDR and CDR2 SFDVKD. V was trimmed by 2 bases and J by 6 bases, leaving 7 bases between them.

As for this clonotype: One end of the junction fails to match germline, which may point to a read error. The CDR3 region has the DNA TGTGCCAACAGTGGGACAGGGGGCGGGGGTCAGCCCCAGCATTTT. Residues: CANSGTGGGGQPQHF. The chain links TRBV25-1 to TRBJ1-5; 12 nucleotides agree with TRBD1. This CDR3 comprises 15 residues. Germline assignment: CDR1 MGHDK and CDR2 SYGVNS.

This clonotype was counted ten times or more. This chain joins TRBV2 and TRBJ1-2; 8 bases are a match to TRBD1. CDR3 length: 16 amino acids. Germline V gene data show CDR1 as SNHLY and CDR2 as FYNNEI. J lost 2 bases, V lost 8 bases, and 13 bases had no gene match. This CDR3 is CASHNRRDRINYGYTF. CDR3 coding DNA: TGTGCCAGCCATAATAGGAGGGACAGGATAAACTATGGCTACACCTTC.

The J gene is TRBJ2-7, the V gene TRBV7-9; unclear D gene. Trimming removed 5 bases from V and 2 bases from J, with 13 bases in between. Germline CDR1 reads SEHNR; CDR2 reads FQNEAQ (reference sequence). The CDR3 totals 14 residues. CDR3 loop: CASSVPTWPYEQYF. The CDR3 DNA reads TGTGCCAGCAGCGTCCCCACGTGGCCCTACGAGCAGTACTTC.

The chain recombines TRBV5-6 with TRBJ2-7; 7 bases match TRBD1. CDR1 and CDR2 (germline): SGHDT, YYEEEE. The length of the CDR3 is 15 residues. V gave up 1 base and J gave up 0 bases; unmatched junction bases: 4. This CDR3 reads CASSLTGVSSYEQYF. DNA of the CDR3: TGTGCCAGCAGCTTGACAGGGGTTTCCTCCTACGAGCAGTACTTC.

This clonotype was detected many times. The chain couples TRBV7-8 to TRBJ2-5; 8 bases agree with TRBD1. This CDR3 comprises 14 residues. Germline V gene lookup returns CDR1 SGHVS and CDR2 FQNEAQ. V shed 3 bases and J 3 bases; nucleotides not matched to a gene: 3. CDR3 in amino acids: CASSFRDRKETQYF. The CDR3 DNA reads as TGTGCCAGCAGCTTCCGGGACAGGAAAGAGACCCAGTACTTC.

This chain links TRBV19 with TRBJ2-2, with TRBD1 identical over 7 bases. Losses at the gene ends were 1 base for V and 4 bases for J; bases not matched to a gene: 3. Germline V gives CDR1 LNHDA, CDR2 SQIVND (reference sequence). The CDR3 runs 15 residues. The CDR3 region has the DNA TGTGCCAGTAGTATAGGGGACAGAATCACCGGGGAGCTGTTTTTT. Translated: CASSIGDRITGELFF.

This clonotype was found many times. The chain has TRBV11-2 and TRBJ2-7; 8 bases fit TRBD1. The CDR3 loop spans 13 amino acids. Germline values: CDR1 SGHAT, CDR2 FQNNGV. V lost 3 bases to trimming and J lost 4 bases; unmatched junction nucleotides: 2. The CDR3 is CASSFNRGYEQYF. The CDR3, as DNA: TGTGCCAGCAGCTTTAACAGGGGGTACGAGCAGTACTTC.

This clonotype was seen ten or more times. The V gene is TRBV2, the J gene TRBJ2-1, with 9 bases lining up with TRBD1. Germline lookup yields CDR1 SNHLY and CDR2 FYNNEI. This CDR3 is 16 amino acids long. The V gene end was trimmed by 4 bases and the J gene end by 8 bases; junction bases not matched to a gene: 12. The CDR3 spells CASSATGGVLGDEQFF. In DNA, the CDR3 is TGTGCCAGCAGTGCGACAGGGGGGGTTCTAGGGGATGAGCAGTTCTTC.

This rearrangement joins TRBV6-2 or TRBV6-3 to TRBJ1-1, with 7 bases aligning to TRBD1. CDR1 and CDR2 from the germline V gene are MNHEY and SVGEGT. V shed 5 bases and J 0 bases; nucleotides not matched to a gene: 6. This CDR3 contains 15 residues. The CDR3 DNA sequence: TGTGCCAGCAGTCCACGGGACAGTCTGAACACTGAAGCTTTCTTT. Protein: CASSPRDSLNTEAFF.

This clonotype has at least ten counts. This chain connects TRBV4-1 to TRBJ1-5, with 8 bases identical to TRBD1. The CDR3 is made up of 18 amino acids. V lost 1 base, J lost 5 bases, and 13 bases stayed unmatched. Germline V lookup: CDR1 MGHRA, CDR2 YSYEKL. The CDR3 here is CASSQAITGGMMDQPQHF. The DNA of the CDR3 is TGCGCCAGCAGCCAAGCGATAACAGGGGGTATGATGGATCAGCCCCAGCATTTT.

The sample holds many counts of this clonotype. The CDR3 sequence: CASRGIHPETQYF. In DNA, the CDR3 is TGTGCCAGCAGAGGAATCCACCCAGAGACCCAGTACTTC. V usage is TRBV28 and J usage is TRBJ2-5; D remains ambiguous. Trimming stripped 6 bases from V and 4 bases from J, with 12 bases between. The CDR3 spans 13 residues. Germline V gives CDR1 MDHEN, CDR2 SYDVKM.

The chain has TRBV24-1 and TRBJ2-7, with D maybe TRBD2 (5 bases). Germline lookup yields CDR1 KGHDR and CDR2 SFDVKD. CDR3 length equals 14 residues. V gave up 3 bases and J gave up 3 bases, with 11 bases separating them. The CDR3 DNA reads as TGTGCCACCAGTGATAGACGGGCGGGCTACGAGCAGTACTTC. Protein: CATSDRRAGYEQYF.

The rearrangement uses TRBV6-1 and TRBJ1-5; D is ambiguous. This CDR3 is built from 13 residues. The V gene lost 7 bases and the J gene lost 1 base, with 8 bases spanning the gap. Germline V lookup: CDR1 MNHNS, CDR2 SASEGT. CDR3 sequence: CASKGTSNQPQHF. Here the CDR3 DNA reads TGTGCCAGCAAGGGCACAAGCAATCAGCCCCAGCATTTT.

V gene TRBV20-1 combines with J gene TRBJ2-7, with D hard to call. The V gene's germline CDR1 is DFQATT and CDR2 SNEGSKA (reference sequence). CDR3 size: 15 residues. Trimming took off 6 bases at V and 3 bases at J, with 21 bases between the two ends. This CDR3 is CSASLPYRLNYEQYF. The CDR3 nucleotides read TGCAGTGCCTCCCTCCCCTATCGCTTGAACTACGAGCAGTACTTC.

This clonotype was found many times. The chain has TRBV12-5 and TRBJ2-2, with TRBD1 matching over 9 bases. The CDR3 sequence is 15 residues long. Germline values: CDR1 LGHNT, CDR2 FRNRAP. Germline trimming cut 7 bases from V and 1 base from J; bases unmatched to any gene: 4. This chain's CDR3 is CASAPGQGNTGELFF. CDR3 in DNA: TGTGCTAGTGCCCCGGGACAGGGGAACACCGGGGAGCTGTTTTTT.

At least ten counts were recorded for this clonotype. V usage is TRBV5-1 and J usage is TRBJ1-2; perhaps TRBD1 as D (6 bases). The CDR3 is 14 residues long. The V end was cut by 2 bases, the J end by 3 bases, with 11 bases between. Germline V gene lookup returns CDR1 SGHRS and CDR2 YFSETQ. The CDR3 nucleotides read TGCGCCAGCAGCTTTGACAGGCCCCACTATGGCTACACCTTC. Translation gives CASSFDRPHYGYTF.

This clonotype was seen a few times. The chain combines TRBV5-8 with TRBJ2-5; D remains unclear. Germline V gene sequence: CDR1 SGHTS, CDR2 YDEGEE. V shed 6 bases and J shed 5 bases, with 17 bases lying between them. CDR3 size: 14 residues. CDR3 amino acids: CASTWITGLETQYF. DNA of the CDR3: TGTGCCAGCACCTGGATCACCGGGCTGGAGACCCAGTACTTC.

This clonotype was picked up many times. This sequence joins TRBV28 and TRBJ2-2, with 7 bases matching TRBD1. The CDR3 totals 15 residues. CDR1 MDHEN and CDR2 SYDVKM come from the germline V gene. Unmatched junction bases numbered 6, after V lost 7 bases and J lost 1 base. The CDR3 DNA follows: TGTGCCAGCACTATCACAGGGGTGAACACCGGGGAGCTGTTTTTT. It specifies CASTITGVNTGELFF. Full variable domain (rest looked up from reference TRBV28 and TRBJ2-2): DVKVTQSSRYLVKRTGEKVFLECVQDMDHENMFWYRQDPGLGLRLIYFSYDVKMKEKGDIPEGYSVSREKKERFSLILESASTNQTSMYLCASTITGVNTGELFFGEGSRLTVL.